The rows below give T cell receptor beta chains drawn from one sample of a study of T cells in tuberculosis. This table comes from immunoSEQ multiplex PCR, and its TCRdb copy is limited to in-frame clones, with some not included. The sample includes 25,000 to 35,000 clones, more than 80% of them seen just once. Sequencing used PBMCs. Source of these receptors: a donor aged 10-30 years with latent tuberculosis or without tuberculosis infection. The CDR3 runs from the conserved cysteine through the conserved F or W. D genes are given only for firm matches. Only some rows state a clone size, as once, few, many or a class for expanded clones.

>TRBV18|TRBD1|NA|TRBJ1-2
CASSPRTGTNYGYTF
TGTGCCAGCTCACCCCGGACAGGGACGAACTATGGCTACACCTTC
>TRBV19|TRBD1|NA|TRBJ2-7
CASSTTGGYEQYF
TGTGCCAGTAGTACGACAGGGGGCTACGAGCAGTACTTC
>TRBV4-3|NA|NA|TRBJ1-1
CASSQGSTEAFF
TGCGCCAGCAGCCAAGGGAGCACTGAAGCTTTCTTT
>TRBV28|NA|NA|TRBJ1-2
CASSPRGLLGYTF
TGTGCCAGCAGTCCCAGGGGTTTATTAGGCTACACCTTC
>TRBV2|NA|NA|TRBJ1-6
CASEPQLTANYNSPLHF
TGTGCCAGCGAGCCACAATTGACAGCCAACTATAATTCACCCCTCCACTTT
>TRBV6-5|NA|NA|TRBJ2-2
CASRTGNTGELFF
TGTGCCAGCAGGACTGGGAACACCGGGGAGCTGTTTTTT
>TRBV10-3|NA|NA|TRBJ2-7
CAISLVGSEQYF
TGTGCCATCAGTTTGGTTGGTAGCGAGCAGTACTTC
>TRBV9|TRBD1|NA|TRBJ2-7
CASSRGQGRRTTYEQYF
TGTGCCAGCAGCCGGGGACAGGGTAGGAGGACAACCTACGAGCAGTACTTC
>TRBV5-1|TRBD2|NA|TRBJ2-7
CASSLAGGPSYEQYF
TGCGCCAGCAGTTTAGCGGGGGGCCCTTCCTACGAGCAGTACTTC
>TRBV13|TRBD2|NA|TRBJ2-1
CASSPRTSGSHEQFF
TGTGCCAGCAGCCCAAGGACTAGCGGGTCACATGAGCAGTTCTTC
>TRBV7-9|TRBD1|NA|TRBJ1-6
CASSLGQGDSPLHF
TGTGCCAGCAGCTTAGGACAGGGGGATTCACCCCTCCACTTT
>TRBV28|TRBD1|NA|TRBJ2-5
CASSHSRQGLYQETQYF
TGTGCCAGCAGTCACTCTCGACAGGGCCTATACCAAGAGACCCAGTACTTC
>TRBV5-1|NA|NA|TRBJ1-2
CASSVGQINYGYTF
TGCGCCAGCAGCGTCGGACAAATTAACTATGGCTACACCTTC
>TRBV18|NA|NA|TRBJ1-3
CASSLDSSGNTIYF
TGTGCCAGCTCACTCGACAGCTCTGGAAACACCATATATTTT
>TRBV18|TRBD2|NA|TRBJ2-1
CASSPPSGGANEQFF
TGTGCCAGCTCACCACCTAGCGGGGGGGCCAATGAGCAGTTCTTC
>TRBV4-2|NA|NA|TRBJ2-5
CASSLQGTETQYF
TGTGCCAGCAGCCTGCAGGGGACAGAGACCCAGTACTTC
>TRBV5-6|TRBD2|NA|TRBJ2-7
CASSLGLAAIYEQYF
TGTGCCAGCAGCTTGGGACTAGCGGCAATCTACGAGCAGTACTTC
>TRBV10-3|NA|NA|TRBJ2-5
CAIRGEEETQYF
TGTGCCATCAGGGGGGAGGAAGAGACCCAGTACTTC
>TRBV5-6|TRBD2|few|TRBJ2-3
CASSSKSGLAGRTDTQYF
TGTGCCAGCAGCTCAAAATCCGGACTAGCGGGGCGCACAGATACGCAGTATTTT
>TRBV7-3|TRBD1|NA|TRBJ2-6
CASSYRTGDGANVLTF
TGTGCCAGCAGCTACCGGACAGGGGATGGGGCCAACGTCCTGACTTTC
>TRBV5-1|NA|NA|TRBJ2-1
CASSLYVSGGRVEQFF
TGCGCCAGCAGCTTGTATGTCTCGGGGGGCCGGGTTGAGCAGTTCTTC
>TRBV7-9|NA|NA|TRBJ2-7
CASSLVGRNLYEQYF
TGTGCCAGCAGCTTAGTTGGCAGGAATCTTTACGAGCAGTACTTC
>TRBV6-6|NA|NA|TRBJ1-5
CASSYVGNQPQHF
TGTGCCAGCAGTTACGTCGGCAATCAGCCCCAGCATTTT
>TRBV27|NA|NA|TRBJ1-2
CASRPGFSRNYGYTF
TGTGCCAGCAGACCAGGATTCTCAAGGAACTATGGCTACACCTTC
>TRBV6-5|NA|NA|TRBJ1-2
CASSPGVGKGYTF
TGTGCCAGCAGTCCCGGGGTAGGGAAGGGCTACACCTTC
>TRBV5-1|NA|NA|TRBJ2-6
CASSFQGSGANVLTF
TGCGCCAGCAGCTTCCAGGGTTCCGGGGCCAACGTCCTGACTTTC
>TRBV4-1|NA|NA|TRBJ1-5
CASSPRQANQPQHF
TGCGCCAGCAGCCCCCGACAGGCAAATCAGCCCCAGCATTTT
>TRBV2|NA|once|TRBJ1-1
CASSPGPGGEAFF
TGTGCCAGCAGCCCCGGGCCCGGAGGTGAAGCTTTCTTT
>TRBV9|TRBD1|NA|TRBJ2-7
CASSIGTGGVGEQYF
TGTGCCAGCAGCATCGGGACAGGGGGAGTCGGCGAGCAGTACTTC
>TRBV5-6|NA|NA|TRBJ2-7
CASSLFAGDYSYEQYF
TGTGCCAGCAGCTTGTTCGCAGGGGACTACTCCTACGAGCAGTACTTC
>TRBV10-3|TRBD2|NA|TRBJ2-1
CAISALAGLTYNEQFF
TGTGCCATCAGTGCGTTAGCGGGGCTAACCTACAATGAGCAGTTCTTC
>TRBV10-3|NA|NA|TRBJ1-1
CAIRMDGVNTEAFF
TGTGCCATCAGGATGGACGGGGTGAACACTGAAGCTTTCTTT
>TRBV7-2|NA|NA|TRBJ2-2
CASRTHEGGELFF
TGTGCCAGCAGAACTCACGAGGGCGGGGAGCTGTTTTTT
>TRBV5-6|NA|once|TRBJ2-4
CATTWGLAKNIQYF
TGTGCCACCACCTGGGGCCTAGCCAAAAACATTCAGTACTTC